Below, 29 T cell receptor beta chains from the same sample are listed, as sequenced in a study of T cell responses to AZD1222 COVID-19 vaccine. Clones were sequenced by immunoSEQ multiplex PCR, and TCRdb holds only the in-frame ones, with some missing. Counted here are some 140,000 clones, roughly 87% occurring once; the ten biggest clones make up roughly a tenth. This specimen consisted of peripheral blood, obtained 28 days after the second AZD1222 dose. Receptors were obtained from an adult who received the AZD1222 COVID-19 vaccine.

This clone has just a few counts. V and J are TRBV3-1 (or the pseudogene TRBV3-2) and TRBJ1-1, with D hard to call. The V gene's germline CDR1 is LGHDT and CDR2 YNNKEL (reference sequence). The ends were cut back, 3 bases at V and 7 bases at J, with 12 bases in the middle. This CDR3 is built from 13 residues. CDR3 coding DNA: TGTGCCAGCAGCCATTCCTCTGGGAGTGAAGCTTTCTTT. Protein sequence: CASSHSSGSEAFF.

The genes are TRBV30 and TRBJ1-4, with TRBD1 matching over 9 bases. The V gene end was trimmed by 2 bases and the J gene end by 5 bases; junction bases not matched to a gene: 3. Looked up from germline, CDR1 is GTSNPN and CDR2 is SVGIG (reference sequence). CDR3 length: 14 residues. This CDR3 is CAWSPGQGNEKLFF. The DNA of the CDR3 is TGTGCCTGGAGTCCCGGACAGGGGAATGAAAAACTGTTTTTT. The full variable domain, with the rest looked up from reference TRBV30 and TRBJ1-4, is SQTIHQWPATLVQPVGSPLSLECTVEGTSNPNLYWYRQAAGRGLQLLFYSVGIGQISSEVPQNLSASRPQDRQFILSSKKLLLSDSGFYLCAWSPGQGNEKLFFGSGTQLSVL.

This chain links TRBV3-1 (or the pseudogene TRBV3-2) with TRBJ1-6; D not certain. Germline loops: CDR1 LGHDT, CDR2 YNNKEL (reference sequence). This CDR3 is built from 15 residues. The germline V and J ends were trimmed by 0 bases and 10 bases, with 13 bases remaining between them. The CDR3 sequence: CASSQEPGLGSPLHF. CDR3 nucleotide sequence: TGTGCCAGCAGCCAAGAGCCGGGGTTGGGGTCACCCCTCCACTTT.

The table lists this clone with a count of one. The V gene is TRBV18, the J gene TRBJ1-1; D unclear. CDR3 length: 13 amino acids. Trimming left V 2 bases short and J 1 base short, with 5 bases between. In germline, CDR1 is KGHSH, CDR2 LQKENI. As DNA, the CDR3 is TGTGCCAGCTCACCAGGGCCGAACACTGAAGCTTTCTTT. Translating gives CASSPGPNTEAFF.

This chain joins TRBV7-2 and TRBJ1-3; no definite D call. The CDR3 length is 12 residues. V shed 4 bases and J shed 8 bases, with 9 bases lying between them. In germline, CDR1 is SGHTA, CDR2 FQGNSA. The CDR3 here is CASSSHSDTIYF. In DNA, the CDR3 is TGTGCCAGCAGCTCCCACTCGGACACCATATATTTT.

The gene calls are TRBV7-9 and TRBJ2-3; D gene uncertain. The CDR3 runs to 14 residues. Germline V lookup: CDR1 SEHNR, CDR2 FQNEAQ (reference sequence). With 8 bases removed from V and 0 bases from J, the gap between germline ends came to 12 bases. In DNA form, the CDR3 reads TGTGCCAGCCTTGGACGTCTTAGCACAGATACGCAGTATTTT. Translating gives CASLGRLSTDTQYF.

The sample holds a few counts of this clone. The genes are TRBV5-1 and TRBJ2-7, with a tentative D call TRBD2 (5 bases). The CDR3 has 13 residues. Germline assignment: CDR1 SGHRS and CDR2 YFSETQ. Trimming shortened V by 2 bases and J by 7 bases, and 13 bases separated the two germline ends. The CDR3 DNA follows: TGCGCCAGCAGCTTCGGGTCTAGCATGGAGCAGTACTTC. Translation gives CASSFGSSMEQYF.

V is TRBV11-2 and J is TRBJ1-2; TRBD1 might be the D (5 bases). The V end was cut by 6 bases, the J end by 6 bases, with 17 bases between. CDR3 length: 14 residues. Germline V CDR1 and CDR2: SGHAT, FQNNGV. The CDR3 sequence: CASSPQVSYHGYTF. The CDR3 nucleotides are TGTGCCAGCAGTCCACAGGTATCCTATCATGGCTACACCTTC.

The CDR3 here is CASSSYGPTGYEQYF. The CDR3 DNA is TGTGCCAGCAGCTCCTACGGACCGACAGGCTACGAGCAGTACTTC. This chain uses TRBV7-9 with TRBJ2-7; possible D gene TRBD1, 6 bases. The V gene's germline CDR1 is SEHNR and CDR2 FQNEAQ (reference sequence). The CDR3 covers 15 residues. V was cut by 4 bases and J by 3 bases, with 16 bases left in between.

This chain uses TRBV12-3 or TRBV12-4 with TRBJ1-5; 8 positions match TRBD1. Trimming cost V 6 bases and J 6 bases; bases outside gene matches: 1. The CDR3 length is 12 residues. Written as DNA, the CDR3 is TGTGCCAGCAGCCAGGGGGCTCAGCCCCAGCATTTT. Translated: CASSQGAQPQHF.

CDR3 amino acids: CASSQGRTGLLEAFF. The CDR3 nucleotides read TGTGCCAGCAGCCAAGGGAGGACAGGGCTGCTAGAAGCTTTCTTT. The chain joins TRBV3-1 (or the pseudogene TRBV3-2) to TRBJ1-1; 8 nucleotides agree with TRBD1. After removal of 1 base from V and 8 bases from J, the junction contained 9 bases not matched to a gene. The CDR3 runs 15 residues. Looked up from germline, CDR1 is LGHDT and CDR2 is YNNKEL (reference sequence).

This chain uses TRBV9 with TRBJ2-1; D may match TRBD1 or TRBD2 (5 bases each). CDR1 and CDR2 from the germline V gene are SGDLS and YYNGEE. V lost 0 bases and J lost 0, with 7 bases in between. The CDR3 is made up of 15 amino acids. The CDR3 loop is CASSVGGFSYNEQFF. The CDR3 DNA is TGTGCCAGCAGCGTAGGGGGGTTCTCCTACAATGAGCAGTTCTTC. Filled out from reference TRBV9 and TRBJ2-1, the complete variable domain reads DSGVTQTPKHLITATGQRVTLRCSPRSGDLSVYWYQQSLDQGLQFLIQYYNGEERAKGNILERFSAQQFPDLHSELNLSSLELGDSALYFCASSVGGFSYNEQFFGPGTRLTVL.

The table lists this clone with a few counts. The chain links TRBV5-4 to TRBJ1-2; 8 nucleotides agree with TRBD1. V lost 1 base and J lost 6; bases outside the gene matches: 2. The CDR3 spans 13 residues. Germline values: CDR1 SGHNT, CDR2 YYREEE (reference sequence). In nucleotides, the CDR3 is TGTGCCAGCAGCTTGCCAGGGGGCGATGGCTACACCTTC. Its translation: CASSLPGGDGYTF.

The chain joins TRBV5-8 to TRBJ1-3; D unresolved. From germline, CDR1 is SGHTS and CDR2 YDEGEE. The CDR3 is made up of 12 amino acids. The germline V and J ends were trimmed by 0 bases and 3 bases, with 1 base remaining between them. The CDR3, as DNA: TGTGCCAGCAGCTTGGTTGGAAACACCATATATTTT. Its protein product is CASSLVGNTIYF. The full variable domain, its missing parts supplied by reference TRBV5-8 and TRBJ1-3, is EAGVTQSPTHLIKTRGQQATLRCSPISGHTSVYWYQQALGLGLQFLLWYDEGEERNRGNFPPRFSGRQFPNYSSELNVNALELEDSALYLCASSLVGNTIYFGEGSWLTVV.

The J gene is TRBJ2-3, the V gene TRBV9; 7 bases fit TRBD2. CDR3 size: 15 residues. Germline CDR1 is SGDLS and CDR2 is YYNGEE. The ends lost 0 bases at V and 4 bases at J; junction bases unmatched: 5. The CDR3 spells CASSVEGRVPDTQYF. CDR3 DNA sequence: TGTGCCAGCAGCGTAGAGGGGAGGGTGCCAGATACGCAGTATTTT.

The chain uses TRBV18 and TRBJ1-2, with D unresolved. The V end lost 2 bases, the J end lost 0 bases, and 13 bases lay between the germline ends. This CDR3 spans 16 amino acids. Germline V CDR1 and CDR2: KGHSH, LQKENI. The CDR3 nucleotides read TGTGCCAGCTCACCAACCCGCAAGGGCGCTAACTATGGCTACACCTTC. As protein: CASSPTRKGANYGYTF.

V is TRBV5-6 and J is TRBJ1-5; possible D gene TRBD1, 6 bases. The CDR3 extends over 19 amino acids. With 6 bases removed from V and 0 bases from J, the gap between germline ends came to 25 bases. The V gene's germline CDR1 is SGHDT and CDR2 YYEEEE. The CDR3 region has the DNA TGTGCCAGCACCTTATCTAGCGACCAGGGGTGGTATAGCAATCAGCCCCAGCATTTT. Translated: CASTLSSDQGWYSNQPQHF.

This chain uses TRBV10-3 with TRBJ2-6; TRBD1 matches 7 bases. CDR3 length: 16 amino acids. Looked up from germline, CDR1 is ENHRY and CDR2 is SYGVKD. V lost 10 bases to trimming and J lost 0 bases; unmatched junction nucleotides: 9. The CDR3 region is CATRQGIHSGANVLTF. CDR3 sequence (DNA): TGTGCCACCAGACAGGGAATCCACTCTGGGGCCAACGTCCTGACTTTC.

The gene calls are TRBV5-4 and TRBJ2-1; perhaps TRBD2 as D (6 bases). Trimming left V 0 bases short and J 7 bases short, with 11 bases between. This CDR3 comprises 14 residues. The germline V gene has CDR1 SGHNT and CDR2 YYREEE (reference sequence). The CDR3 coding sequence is TGTGCCAGCAGCTTGGGACTAGTGTCTAATGAGCAGTTCTTC. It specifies CASSLGLVSNEQFF.

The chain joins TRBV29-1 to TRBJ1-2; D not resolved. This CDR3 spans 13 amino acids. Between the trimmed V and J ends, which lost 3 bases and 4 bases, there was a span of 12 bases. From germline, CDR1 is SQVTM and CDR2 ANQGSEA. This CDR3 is CSVDRPLSYGYTF. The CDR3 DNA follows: TGCAGCGTTGATAGGCCACTTAGCTATGGCTACACCTTC.

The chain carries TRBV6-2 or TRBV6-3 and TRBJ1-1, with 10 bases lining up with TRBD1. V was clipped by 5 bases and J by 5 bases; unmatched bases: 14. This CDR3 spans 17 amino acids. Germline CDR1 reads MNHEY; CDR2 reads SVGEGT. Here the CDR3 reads CASSPEGTGVGKTEAFF. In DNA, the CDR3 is TGTGCCAGCAGTCCGGAAGGGACAGGGGTTGGAAAAACTGAAGCTTTCTTT.

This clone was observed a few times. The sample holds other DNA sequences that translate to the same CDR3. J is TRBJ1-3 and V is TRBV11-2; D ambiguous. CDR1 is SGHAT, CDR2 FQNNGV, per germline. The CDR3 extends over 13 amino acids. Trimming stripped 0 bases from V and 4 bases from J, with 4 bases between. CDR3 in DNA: TGTGCCAGCAGCTTAGAACCCGGAAACACCATATATTTT. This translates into CASSLEPGNTIYF.

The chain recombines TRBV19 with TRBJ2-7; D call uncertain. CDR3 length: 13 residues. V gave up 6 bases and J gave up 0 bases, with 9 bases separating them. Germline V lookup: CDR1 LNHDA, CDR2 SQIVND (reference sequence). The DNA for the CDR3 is TGTGCCAGTAGCCACGACGCCTCCTACGAGCAGTACTTC. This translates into CASSHDASYEQYF.

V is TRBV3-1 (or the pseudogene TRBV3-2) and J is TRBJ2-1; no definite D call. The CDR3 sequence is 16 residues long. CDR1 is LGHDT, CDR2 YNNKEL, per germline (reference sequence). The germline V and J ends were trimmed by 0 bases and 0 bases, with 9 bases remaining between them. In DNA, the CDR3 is TGTGCCAGCAGCCAAGACGTTCGGAGCTCCTACAATGAGCAGTTCTTC. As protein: CASSQDVRSSYNEQFF.

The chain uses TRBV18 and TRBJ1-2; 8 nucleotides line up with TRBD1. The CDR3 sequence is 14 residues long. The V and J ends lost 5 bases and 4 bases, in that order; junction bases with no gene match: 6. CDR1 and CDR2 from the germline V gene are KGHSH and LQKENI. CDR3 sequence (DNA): TGTGCCAGCTCATCCGGGACAGGCCTCTATGGCTACACCTTC. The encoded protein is CASSSGTGLYGYTF.

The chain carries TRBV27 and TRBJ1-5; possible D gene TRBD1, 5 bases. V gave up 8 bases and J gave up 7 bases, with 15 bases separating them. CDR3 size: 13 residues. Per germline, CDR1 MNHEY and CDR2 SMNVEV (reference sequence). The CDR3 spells CASSIGGVQPQHF. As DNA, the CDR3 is TGTGCCAGCTCAATCGGGGGGGTACAGCCCCAGCATTTT.

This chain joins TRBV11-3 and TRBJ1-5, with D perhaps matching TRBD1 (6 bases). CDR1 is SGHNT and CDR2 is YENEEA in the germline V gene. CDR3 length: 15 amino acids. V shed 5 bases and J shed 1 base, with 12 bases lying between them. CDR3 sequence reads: CASSPLQGSNQPQHF. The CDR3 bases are TGTGCCAGCAGCCCGTTACAGGGAAGCAATCAGCCCCAGCATTTT.

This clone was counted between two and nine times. CDR3 loop: CASSVAPRGSYGYTF. The DNA of the CDR3 is TGTGCCAGCAGCGTAGCCCCCAGGGGAAGCTATGGCTACACCTTC. This sequence joins TRBV9 and TRBJ1-2; maybe TRBD1 (6 bases). The germline V gene has CDR1 SGDLS and CDR2 YYNGEE. Trimming stripped 0 bases from V and 4 bases from J, with 13 bases between. The CDR3 is 15 amino acids.

The CDR3 DNA reads as TGTGCTAGTGGGCGAACGACACGGTCCTACGAGCAGTACTTC. Amino acid sequence: CASGRTTRSYEQYF. The V gene is TRBV12-5, the J gene TRBJ2-7, with D unclear. CDR1 LGHNT and CDR2 FRNRAP come from the germline V gene. The CDR3 consists of 14 residues. V dropped 6 bases and J dropped 1 base, with 13 bases sitting between them.